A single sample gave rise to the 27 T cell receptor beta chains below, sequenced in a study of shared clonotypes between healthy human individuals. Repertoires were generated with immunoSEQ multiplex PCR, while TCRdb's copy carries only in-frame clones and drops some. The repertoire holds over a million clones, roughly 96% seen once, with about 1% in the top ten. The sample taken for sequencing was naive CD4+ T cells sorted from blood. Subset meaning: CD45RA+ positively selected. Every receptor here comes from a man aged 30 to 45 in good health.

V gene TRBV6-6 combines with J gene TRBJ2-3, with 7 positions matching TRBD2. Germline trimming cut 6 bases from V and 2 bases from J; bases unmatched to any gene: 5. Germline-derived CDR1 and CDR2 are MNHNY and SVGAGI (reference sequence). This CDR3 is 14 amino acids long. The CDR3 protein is CASSRAGPTDTQYF. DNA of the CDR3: TGTGCCAGCAGCCGAGCGGGACCCACAGATACGCAGTATTTT.

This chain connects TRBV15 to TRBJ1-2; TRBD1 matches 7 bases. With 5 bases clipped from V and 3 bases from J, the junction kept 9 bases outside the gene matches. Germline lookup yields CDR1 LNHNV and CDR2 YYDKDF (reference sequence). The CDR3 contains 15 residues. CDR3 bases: TGTGCCACCAGCTCGCGACAGACAGGGCACTATGGCTACACCTTC. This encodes CATSSRQTGHYGYTF. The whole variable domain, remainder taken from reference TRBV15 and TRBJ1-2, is DAMVIQNPRYQVTQFGKPVTLSCSQTLNHNVMYWYQQKSSQAPKLLFHYYDKDFNNEADTPDNFQSRRPNTSFCFLDIRSPGLGDTAMYLCATSSRQTGHYGYTFGSGTRLTVV.

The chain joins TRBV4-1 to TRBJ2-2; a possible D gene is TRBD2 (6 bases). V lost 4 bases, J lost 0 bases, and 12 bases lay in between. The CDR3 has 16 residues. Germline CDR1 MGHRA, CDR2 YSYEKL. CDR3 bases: TGCGCCAGCAGCCGGATCGGGACTCCGAACACCGGGGAGCTGTTTTTT. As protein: CASSRIGTPNTGELFF.

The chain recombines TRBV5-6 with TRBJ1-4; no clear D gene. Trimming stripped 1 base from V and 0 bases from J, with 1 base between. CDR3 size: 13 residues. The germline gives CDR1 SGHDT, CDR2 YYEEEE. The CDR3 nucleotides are TGTGCCAGCAGCTTGCCAACTAATGAAAAACTGTTTTTT. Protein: CASSLPTNEKLFF.

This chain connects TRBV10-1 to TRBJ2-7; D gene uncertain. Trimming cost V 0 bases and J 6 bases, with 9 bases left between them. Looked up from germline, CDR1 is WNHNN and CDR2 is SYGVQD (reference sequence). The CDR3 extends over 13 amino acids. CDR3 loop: CASSESGQTEQYF. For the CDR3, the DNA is TGCGCCAGCAGTGAGTCTGGCCAGACCGAGCAGTACTTC.

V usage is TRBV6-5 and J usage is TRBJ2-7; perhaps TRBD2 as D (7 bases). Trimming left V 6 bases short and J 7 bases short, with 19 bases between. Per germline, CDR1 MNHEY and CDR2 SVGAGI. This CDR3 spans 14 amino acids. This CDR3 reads CASRYGGQGGEQYF. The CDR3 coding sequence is TGTGCCAGCAGGTACGGGGGGCAGGGAGGAGAGCAGTACTTC.

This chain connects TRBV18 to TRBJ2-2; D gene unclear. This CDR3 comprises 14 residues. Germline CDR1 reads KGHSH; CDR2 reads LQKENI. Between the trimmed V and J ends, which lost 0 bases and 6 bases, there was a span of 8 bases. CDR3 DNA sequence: TGTGCCAGCTCACCACCTAGTCTAGCCGGGGAGCTGTTTTTT. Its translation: CASSPPSLAGELFF.

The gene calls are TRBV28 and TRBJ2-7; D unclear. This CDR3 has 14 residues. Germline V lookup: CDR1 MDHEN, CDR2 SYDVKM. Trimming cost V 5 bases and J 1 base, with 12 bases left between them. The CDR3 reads CASSNPDKSYEQYF. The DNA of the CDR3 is TGTGCCAGCAGTAACCCCGACAAGTCCTACGAGCAGTACTTC.

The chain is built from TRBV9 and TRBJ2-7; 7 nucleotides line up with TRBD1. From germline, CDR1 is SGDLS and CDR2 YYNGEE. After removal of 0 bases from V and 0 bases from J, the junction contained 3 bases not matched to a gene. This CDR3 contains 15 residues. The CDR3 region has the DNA TGTGCCAGCAGCGTAGCTGGGACAGTCTCCTACGAGCAGTACTTC. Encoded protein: CASSVAGTVSYEQYF.

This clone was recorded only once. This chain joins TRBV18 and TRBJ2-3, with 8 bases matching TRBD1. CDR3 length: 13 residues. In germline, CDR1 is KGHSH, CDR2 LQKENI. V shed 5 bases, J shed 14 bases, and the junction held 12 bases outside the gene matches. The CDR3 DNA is TGTGCCAGCTCAGGAGCCGGGACAGGCCCCCCGTATTTT. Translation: CASSGAGTGPPYF.

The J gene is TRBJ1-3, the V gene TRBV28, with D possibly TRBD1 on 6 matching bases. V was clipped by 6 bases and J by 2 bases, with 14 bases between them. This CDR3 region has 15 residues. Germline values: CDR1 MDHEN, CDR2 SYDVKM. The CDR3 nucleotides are TGTGCCAGCAGCATCACGGGGGGGCCTGGAAACACCATATATTTT. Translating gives CASSITGGPGNTIYF. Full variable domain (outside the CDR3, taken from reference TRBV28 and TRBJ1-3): DVKVTQSSRYLVKRTGEKVFLECVQDMDHENMFWYRQDPGLGLRLIYFSYDVKMKEKGDIPEGYSVSREKKERFSLILESASTNQTSMYLCASSITGGPGNTIYFGEGSWLTVV.

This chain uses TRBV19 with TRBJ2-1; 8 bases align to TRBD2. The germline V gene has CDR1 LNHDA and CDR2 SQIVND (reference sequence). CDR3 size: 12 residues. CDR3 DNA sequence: TGTGCGGCGGGAGGTTCGTCATATGAGCAGTTCTTC. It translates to CAAGGSSYEQFF. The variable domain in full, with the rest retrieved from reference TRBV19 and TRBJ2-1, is DGGITQSPKYLFRKEGQNVTLSCEQNLNHDAMYWYRQDPGQGLRLIYYSQIVNDFQKGDIAEGYSVSREKKESFPLTVTSAQKNPTAFYLCAAGGSSYEQFFGPGTRLTVL.

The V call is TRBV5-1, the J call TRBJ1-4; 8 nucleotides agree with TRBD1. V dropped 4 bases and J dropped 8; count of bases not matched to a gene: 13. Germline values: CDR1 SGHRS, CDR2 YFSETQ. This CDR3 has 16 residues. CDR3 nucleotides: TGCGCCAGCAGCGCGGGAGTGACAGGGGTTCGGGAAAAACTGTTTTTT. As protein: CASSAGVTGVREKLFF.

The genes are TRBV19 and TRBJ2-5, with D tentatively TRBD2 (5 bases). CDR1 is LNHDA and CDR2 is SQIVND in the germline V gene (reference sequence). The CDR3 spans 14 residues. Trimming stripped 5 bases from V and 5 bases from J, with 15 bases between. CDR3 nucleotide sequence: TGTGCCAGTAGTCCCTCGCTAGCCGGGGAGACCCAGTACTTC. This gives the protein CASSPSLAGETQYF.

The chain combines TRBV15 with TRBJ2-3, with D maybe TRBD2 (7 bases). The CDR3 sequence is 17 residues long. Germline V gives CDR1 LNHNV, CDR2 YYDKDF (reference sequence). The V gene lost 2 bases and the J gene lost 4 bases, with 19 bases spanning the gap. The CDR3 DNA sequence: TGTGCCACCAGCAGAAAGGGGGGGACCCGCAGATCAGATACGCAGTATTTT. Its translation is CATSRKGGTRRSDTQYF. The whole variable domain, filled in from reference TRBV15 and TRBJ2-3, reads DAMVIQNPRYQVTQFGKPVTLSCSQTLNHNVMYWYQQKSSQAPKLLFHYYDKDFNNEADTPDNFQSRRPNTSFCFLDIRSPGLGDTAMYLCATSRKGGTRRSDTQYFGPGTRLTVL.

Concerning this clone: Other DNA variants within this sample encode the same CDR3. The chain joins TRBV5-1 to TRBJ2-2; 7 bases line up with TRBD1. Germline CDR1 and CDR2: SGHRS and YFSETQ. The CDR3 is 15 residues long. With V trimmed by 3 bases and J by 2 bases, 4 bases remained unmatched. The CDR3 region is CASSSGTANTGELFF. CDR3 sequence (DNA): TGCGCCAGCAGCTCGGGGACAGCTAACACCGGGGAGCTGTTTTTT.

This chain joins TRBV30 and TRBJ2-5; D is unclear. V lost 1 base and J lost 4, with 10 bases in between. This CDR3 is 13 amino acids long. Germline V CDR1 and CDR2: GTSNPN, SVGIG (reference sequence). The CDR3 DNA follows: TGTGCCTGGAGTGGATTTGGTGGAGAGACCCAGTACTTC. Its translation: CAWSGFGGETQYF.

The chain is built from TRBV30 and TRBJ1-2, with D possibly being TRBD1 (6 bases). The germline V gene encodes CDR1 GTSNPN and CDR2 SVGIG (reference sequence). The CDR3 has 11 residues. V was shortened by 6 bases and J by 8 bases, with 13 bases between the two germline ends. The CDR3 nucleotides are TGTGCCTGCCCGGCAGGGGTCGGCTACACCTTC. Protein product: CACPAGVGYTF.

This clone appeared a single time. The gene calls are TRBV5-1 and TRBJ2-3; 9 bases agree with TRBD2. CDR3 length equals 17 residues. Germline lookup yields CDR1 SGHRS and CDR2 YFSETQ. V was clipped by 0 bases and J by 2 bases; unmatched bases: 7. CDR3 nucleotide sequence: TGCGCCAGCAGCTTGGGGGCTAGCGGGGACTTCACAGATACGCAGTATTTT. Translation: CASSLGASGDFTDTQYF.

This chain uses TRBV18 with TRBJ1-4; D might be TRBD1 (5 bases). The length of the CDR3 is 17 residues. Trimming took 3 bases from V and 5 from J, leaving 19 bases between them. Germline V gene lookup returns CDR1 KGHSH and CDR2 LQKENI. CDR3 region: CASSPYVGLGDNEKLFF. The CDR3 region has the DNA TGTGCCAGCTCACCTTATGTAGGACTGGGGGACAATGAAAAACTGTTTTTT.

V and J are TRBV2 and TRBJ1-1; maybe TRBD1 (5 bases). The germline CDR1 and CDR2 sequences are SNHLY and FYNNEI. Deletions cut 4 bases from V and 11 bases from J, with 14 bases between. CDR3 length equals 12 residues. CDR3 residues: CASSVRVGVAFF. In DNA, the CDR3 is TGTGCCAGCAGTGTAAGGGTAGGGGTGGCTTTCTTT.

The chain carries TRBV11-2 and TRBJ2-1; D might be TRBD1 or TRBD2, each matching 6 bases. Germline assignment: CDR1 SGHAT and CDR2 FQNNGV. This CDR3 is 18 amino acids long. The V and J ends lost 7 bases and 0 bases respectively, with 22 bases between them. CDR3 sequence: CASTGVVGGRGSYNEQFF. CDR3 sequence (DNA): TGTGCCAGCACCGGAGTGGTTGGGGGGCGCGGCTCCTACAATGAGCAGTTCTTC.

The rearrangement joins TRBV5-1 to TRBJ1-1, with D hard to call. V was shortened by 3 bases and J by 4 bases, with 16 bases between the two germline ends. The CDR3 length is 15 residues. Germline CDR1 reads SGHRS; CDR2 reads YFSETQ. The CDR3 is CASSSRFGEGTEAFF. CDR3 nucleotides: TGCGCCAGCAGCTCCCGATTTGGGGAAGGCACTGAAGCTTTCTTT.

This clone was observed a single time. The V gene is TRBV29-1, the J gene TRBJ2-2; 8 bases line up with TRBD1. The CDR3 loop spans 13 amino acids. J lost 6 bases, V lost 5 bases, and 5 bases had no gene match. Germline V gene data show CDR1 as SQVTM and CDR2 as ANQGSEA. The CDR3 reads CSVLKQGAGELFF. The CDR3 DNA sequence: TGCAGCGTTCTCAAACAGGGGGCCGGGGAGCTGTTTTTT.

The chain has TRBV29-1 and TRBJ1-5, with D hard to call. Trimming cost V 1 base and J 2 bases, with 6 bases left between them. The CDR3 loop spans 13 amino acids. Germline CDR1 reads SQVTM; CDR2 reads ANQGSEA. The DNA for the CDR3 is TGCAGCGTTGAAGGGGGTCGCAATCAGCCCCAGCATTTT. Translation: CSVEGGRNQPQHF.

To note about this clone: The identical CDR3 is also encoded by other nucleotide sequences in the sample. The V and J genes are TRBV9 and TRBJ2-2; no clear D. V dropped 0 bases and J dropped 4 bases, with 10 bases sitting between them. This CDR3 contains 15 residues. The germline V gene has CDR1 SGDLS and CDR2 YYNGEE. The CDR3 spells CASSVGGSSTGELFF. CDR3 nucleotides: TGTGCCAGCAGCGTAGGCGGAAGTTCCACCGGGGAGCTGTTTTTT.

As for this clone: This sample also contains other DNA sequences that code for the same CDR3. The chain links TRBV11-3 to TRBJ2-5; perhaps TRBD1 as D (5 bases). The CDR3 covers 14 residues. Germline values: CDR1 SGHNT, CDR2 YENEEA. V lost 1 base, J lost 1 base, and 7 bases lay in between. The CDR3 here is CASSLGGSQETQYF. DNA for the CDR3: TGTGCCAGCAGCTTAGGGGGCAGCCAAGAGACCCAGTACTTC.